These T cell receptor beta chains were read from a single sample in a study of response to subunit inactivated influenza vaccine. TCRdb passed the RT-PCR reads through MiXCR, listing each CDR3 protein once. Of about 480,000 distinct CDR3 sequences listed, 10% to 15% were seen once; the top ten hold 10% to 15%. The source material was PBMCs from blood, sampled around seven weeks after vaccination. These receptors came from a man aged 50 or older who received an inactivated influenza vaccine. Each CDR3 is given with its conserved first and last residue. A D gene is named only where the DNA matches it firmly. A row's size may be missing; if present it is once, few, many or a size class.

D gene,V gene,clone size,J gene,CDR3 DNA,CDR3 protein
TRBD1,TRBV20-1,few,TRBJ1-6,TGCAGTGCTGGATTGACAGGGGGTAATAATTCACCCCTCCACTTT,CSAGLTGGNNSPLHF
NA,TRBV7-2,NA,TRBJ2-5,TGTGCCAGCAGCTCGCCGGGAGCTGTAGAGACCCAGTACTTC,CASSSPGAVETQYF
TRBD2,TRBV29-1,many,TRBJ2-1,TGCAGCGTGATAGGACTAGCGGGCTCGAATGAGCAGTTCTTC,CSVIGLAGSNEQFF
NA,TRBV20-1,NA,TRBJ2-5,TGCAGTGCTAGATTGGGGGGAGTGGAGACCCAGTACTTC,CSARLGGVETQYF
NA,TRBV5-1,NA,TRBJ2-6,TGCGCCAGCAGCTCGGGGGCCAGGGGCTCTGGGGCCAACGTCCTGACTTTC,CASSSGARGSGANVLTF
NA,TRBV5-1,NA,TRBJ1-5,TGCGCCAGCAGCGAGGGACCGATCAATCAGCCCCAGCATTTT,CASSEGPINQPQHF
TRBD2,TRBV7-9,NA,TRBJ2-3,TGTGCCAGCAGCTTAGATCCTAGCGGGAGAAGCACAGATACGCAGTATTTT,CASSLDPSGRSTDTQYF
TRBD1,TRBV4-3,few,TRBJ1-3,TGCGCCAGCAGCCAAAATCAGGGGGCGTCGGGAAACACCATATATTTT,CASSQNQGASGNTIYF
NA,TRBV5-1,many,TRBJ2-2,TGCGCCAGCAGCTTGGCCACTTCGAACACCGGGGAGCTGTTTTTT,CASSLATSNTGELFF
NA,TRBV5-1,NA,TRBJ2-3,TGCGCCAGCAGCGTAGGAACTGCGACAGATACGCAGTATTTT,CASSVGTATDTQYF
NA,TRBV4-3,few,TRBJ2-7,TGCGCCAGCAGCAAGGATTCGGTCTCCTACGAGCAGTACTTC,CASSKDSVSYEQYF
NA,TRBV18,few,TRBJ2-6,TGTGCCAGCTCACCTCCGGGACGGCGATCTGGGGCCAACGTCCTGACTTTC,CASSPPGRRSGANVLTF
NA,TRBV7-9,NA,TRBJ2-2,TGTGCCAGCAGCGGCAACAGGGTGTTCACCGGGGAGCTGTTTTTT,CASSGNRVFTGELFF
NA,TRBV15,NA,TRBJ2-7,TGTGCCACCAGCAGAGGACAGAGGAACGAGCAGTACTTC,CATSRGQRNEQYF
NA,TRBV10-1,NA,TRBJ2-3,TGCGCCAGCAGTGAGAGATTGCGGGATACGCAGTATTTT,CASSERLRDTQYF
TRBD1,TRBV7-6,few,TRBJ2-3,TGTGCCAGCAGCGCGACAGGGGACACGCAGTATTTT,CASSATGDTQYF
NA,TRBV12-3/TRBV12-4,NA,TRBJ2-7,TGTGCCAGCAGTTTACCTCCAGGGGCCTACGAGCAGTACTTC,CASSLPPGAYEQYF
NA,TRBV20-1,few,TRBJ2-7,TGCAGTGCCAGGATGGTGATACCTACGAAGCAGTACTTC,CSARMVIPTKQYF
TRBD1,TRBV20-1,few,TRBJ2-7,TGCAGTGCTCAAAGGGGGACAGGGGGCTTTGCTCTCTCCGAGCAGTACTTC,CSAQRGTGGFALSEQYF
TRBD1,TRBV20-1,few,TRBJ1-1,TGCAGTGCTCCGGGACAGGGGGTACCCCATGAAGCTTTCTTT,CSAPGQGVPHEAFF
TRBD1,TRBV10-3,many,TRBJ1-1,TGTGCCATCCGAGACAGGGAAAACACTGAAGCTTTCTTT,CAIRDRENTEAFF
TRBD2,TRBV4-3,NA,TRBJ2-3,TGCGCCAGCAGCCAAGATGCGCTAGCGGGAGCGAGAGATACGCAGTATTTT,CASSQDALAGARDTQYF
NA,TRBV2,NA,TRBJ2-7,TGTGCCAGCAGTGATGTGGGGCGCAGCTACGAGCAGTACTTC,CASSDVGRSYEQYF
NA,TRBV18,few,TRBJ1-5,TGTGCCAGCTCACCGGACTCGAACAGGGATCAGCCCCAGCATTTT,CASSPDSNRDQPQHF
TRBD2,TRBV5-5,NA,TRBJ2-3,TGTGCCAGCAGCTTGCCGCGGGGGTGGCCGACTACCACAGATACGCAGTATTTT,CASSLPRGWPTTTDTQYF
NA,TRBV12-3/TRBV12-4,NA,TRBJ1-3,TGTGCCAGCAGTACCGGGTTTACTTTCTCTGGAAACACCATATATTTT,CASSTGFTFSGNTIYF